The clone carrying this TCR beta chain has only a few counts. What it binds is not known. Extraction yielded at least 5 micrograms of total RNA per sample. These data come from a study of blood T cells in healthy people across ages. Study results and caveats: The donors' CMV status was not determined, possibly confounding changes in expanded clonotypes.

Combining a sample-barcoded 5' primer with a J-beta primer mix, a second PCR ran for roughly 6 to 12 cycles. TCRdb re-analysed the 5' RACE reads in MiXCR, keeping a single row per CDR3 protein. This table holds some 760,000 distinct CDR3 sequences, roughly 25% found once. Trimming shortened V by 5 bases and J by 1 base, and 13 bases separated the two germline ends. Germline values: CDR1 SGHTA, CDR2 FQGNSA. This CDR3 region has 15 residues. These same records also appear under a second study, on T cells of mothers and their children. That work adds: Whether related or unrelated, pairs show similar shaping of TCR recombination output by thymic selection. The data showed no persistent microchimeric T cell clones.

This sequence originates from a boy aged 5-17 years in good health. V gene TRBV7-2 combines with J gene TRBJ2-3, with D uncertain. Sequenced: blood. The CDR3 DNA is TGTGCCAGCAGCCCCCGCAAATGGGGCACAGATACGCAGTATTTT. Protein: CASSPRKWGTDTQYF. Variable domain in full (rest from reference TRBV7-2 and TRBJ2-3): GAGVSQSPSNKVTEKGKDVELRCDPISGHTALYWYRQSLGQGLEFLIYFQGNSAPDKSGLPSDRFSAERTGGSVSTLTIQRTQQEDSAVYLCASSPRKWGTDTQYFGPGTRLTVL.